One sample yielded the 12 T cell receptor beta chains listed below, sequenced in a study of control samples from healthy donors and cancer patients. TCRdb's table, derived via immunoSEQ multiplex PCR, lists solely in-frame clones and lacks some. The data contain about 120,000 clones, roughly 92% of them singletons. The sequencing input was blood. These receptors originate from a man aged 30 to 45 in good health.

The chain is built from TRBV19 and TRBJ1-5; possibly TRBD1 for D (6 bases). The CDR3 has 14 amino acids. Per germline, CDR1 LNHDA and CDR2 SQIVND (reference sequence). Trimming took off 7 bases at V and 2 bases at J, with 12 bases between the two ends. DNA for the CDR3: TGTGCCAGTACACAGGGTATCGGCAATCAGCCCCAGCATTTT. Translating it yields CASTQGIGNQPQHF.

The V gene is TRBV5-1, the J gene TRBJ2-1; 11 bases match TRBD2. The CDR3 is 20 residues long. The germline V gene encodes CDR1 SGHRS and CDR2 YFSETQ. The V segment lost 4 bases and the J segment 0 bases; nucleotides outside the gene matches: 15. The CDR3 reads CASSASLAGGPPSSYNEQFF. CDR3 DNA: TGCGCCAGCAGCGCATCTCTAGCGGGGGGCCCGCCTAGCTCCTACAATGAGCAGTTCTTC. Using reference TRBV5-1 and TRBJ2-1 for the parts outside the CDR3, the full variable domain is KAGVTQTPRYLIKTRGQQVTLSCSPISGHRSVSWYQQTPGQGLQFLFEYFSETQRNKGNFPGRFSGRQFSNSRSEMNVSTLELGDSALYLCASSASLAGGPPSSYNEQFFGPGTRLTVL.

The chain carries TRBV11-2 and TRBJ2-2; 11 bases line up with TRBD2. This CDR3 contains 18 residues. V gave up 1 base and J gave up 1 base; unmatched junction bases: 5. Germline CDR1 is SGHAT and CDR2 is FQNNGV. The CDR3 loop is CASSLAFGLAGNTGELFF. The CDR3 coding sequence is TGTGCCAGCAGCTTAGCCTTCGGACTAGCGGGGAACACCGGGGAGCTGTTTTTT.

The chain combines TRBV19 with TRBJ2-2; 9 nucleotides match TRBD1. Germline loops: CDR1 LNHDA, CDR2 SQIVND (reference sequence). Unmatched junction bases numbered 5, after V lost 4 bases and J lost 5 bases. The CDR3 loop spans 15 amino acids. The CDR3: CASSNRGPGTGELFF. CDR3 coding DNA: TGTGCCAGTAGTAACAGGGGGCCTGGGACCGGGGAGCTGTTTTTT.

CDR3 bases: TGCGCCAGCAGCTTACGTCTGAACACTGAAGCTTTCTTT. Translated: CASSLRLNTEAFF. The V gene is TRBV5-1, the J gene TRBJ1-1; D is unclear. V lost 2 bases and J 0 bases, leaving 5 bases between the germline ends. There are 13 residues in the CDR3. Per germline, CDR1 SGHRS and CDR2 YFSETQ.

V usage is TRBV29-1 and J usage is TRBJ2-2; D gene unclear. The germline CDR1 and CDR2 sequences are SQVTM and ANQGSEA. The CDR3 covers 12 residues. V dropped 5 bases and J dropped 4 bases, with 8 bases sitting between them. CDR3 bases: TGCAGCGTTCGGAAGCTCACCGGGGAGCTGTTTTTT. Translation: CSVRKLTGELFF.

This clone occurred once. The V and J genes are TRBV7-8 and TRBJ1-1, with unresolved D. Germline values: CDR1 SGHVS, CDR2 FQNEAQ. The CDR3 loop spans 12 amino acids. Trimming took 10 bases from V and 5 from J, leaving 14 bases between them. CDR3 sequence: CATRISGTEAFF. The CDR3 nucleotides are TGTGCCACCCGGATTTCTGGGACTGAAGCTTTCTTT.

This chain's CDR3 is CASSLETGVYGYTF. The CDR3 DNA reads TGCGCCAGCAGCTTAGAAACAGGGGTCTATGGCTACACCTTC. The chain links TRBV5-1 to TRBJ1-2; TRBD1 aligns across 7 bases. Germline CDR1 reads SGHRS; CDR2 reads YFSETQ. This CDR3 is 14 amino acids long. V was pared by 2 bases and J by 4 bases, with 5 bases of the junction left unmatched.

The chain links TRBV5-1 to TRBJ2-1; possible D gene TRBD1, 6 bases. CDR1 and CDR2 (germline): SGHRS, YFSETQ. Trimming removed 4 bases from V and 7 bases from J, with 18 bases in between. The CDR3 is 15 amino acids. The CDR3 DNA reads as TGCGCCAGCAGCATGAACAGGGTTGGGGTGAATGAGCAGTTCTTC. This encodes CASSMNRVGVNEQFF.

The rearrangement joins TRBV7-3 to TRBJ2-3; 10 nucleotides align to TRBD2. The CDR3 is made up of 16 amino acids. Germline V CDR1 and CDR2: SGHTA, FQGTGA. Trimming removed 3 bases from V and 3 bases from J; junction bases left unmatched: 6. Here the CDR3 reads CASSFSSGGATDTQYF. CDR3 bases: TGTGCCAGCAGCTTCTCCAGCGGGGGGGCAACAGATACGCAGTATTTT.

CDR3 sequence reads: CASGRGVADTDTQYF. The CDR3 nucleotides read TGTGCTAGTGGGAGGGGGGTAGCGGACACAGATACGCAGTATTTT. The V gene is TRBV12-5, the J gene TRBJ2-3; D tentatively reads TRBD1 or TRBD2 (6 bases each). The CDR3 spans 15 residues. Germline loops: CDR1 LGHNT, CDR2 FRNRAP. V lost 6 bases and J lost 2, with 15 bases in between.

This sequence joins TRBV5-6 and TRBJ2-5; TRBD1 agrees at 10 bases. This CDR3 contains 14 residues. Germline lookup yields CDR1 SGHDT and CDR2 YYEEEE. V gave up 4 bases and J gave up 2 bases; unmatched junction bases: 2. The CDR3 DNA sequence: TGTGCCAGCAGCAGGGACAGGGGTCAAGAGACCCAGTACTTC. The encoded protein is CASSRDRGQETQYF. The full variable domain, with the rest looked up from reference TRBV5-6 and TRBJ2-5, is DAGVTQSPTHLIKTRGQQVTLRCSPKSGHDTVSWYQQALGQGPQFIFQYYEEEERQRGNFPDRFSGHQFPNYSSELNVNALLLGDSALYLCASSRDRGQETQYFGPGTRLLVL.